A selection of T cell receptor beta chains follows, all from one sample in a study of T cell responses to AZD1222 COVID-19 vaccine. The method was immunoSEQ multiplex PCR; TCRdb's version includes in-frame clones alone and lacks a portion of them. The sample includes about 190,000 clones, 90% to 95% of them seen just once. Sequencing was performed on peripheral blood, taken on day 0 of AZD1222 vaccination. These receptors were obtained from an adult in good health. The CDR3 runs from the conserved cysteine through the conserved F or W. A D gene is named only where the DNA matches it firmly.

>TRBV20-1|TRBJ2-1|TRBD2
CSASEVTSGRREQFF
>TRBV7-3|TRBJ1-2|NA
CASSLSREVGDGYTF
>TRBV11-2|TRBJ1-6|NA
CASSERGGDNSPLHF
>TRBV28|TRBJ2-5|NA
CASSVKETQYF
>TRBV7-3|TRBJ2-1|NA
CASSQTGEQFF
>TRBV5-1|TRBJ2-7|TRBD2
CASSLAGGRYEQYF
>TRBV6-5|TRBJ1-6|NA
CASRPPGLLGSPLHF
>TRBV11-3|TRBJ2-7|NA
CASSPGVSYEQYF
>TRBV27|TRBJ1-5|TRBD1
CASSLKGTDYSNQPQHF
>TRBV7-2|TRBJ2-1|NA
CASSLARGGYNEQFF
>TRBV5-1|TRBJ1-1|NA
CASSSLTGGAFF
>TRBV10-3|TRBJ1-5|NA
CAISESSGSNQPQHF
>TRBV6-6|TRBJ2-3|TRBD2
CASYSGSGTDTQYF
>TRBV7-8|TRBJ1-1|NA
CASSPMRVGHPEAFF
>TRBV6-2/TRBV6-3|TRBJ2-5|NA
CASSYSSSGQETQYF
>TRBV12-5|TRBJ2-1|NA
CASGSPQGELGGEQFF
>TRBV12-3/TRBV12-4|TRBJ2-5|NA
CASSFGTLETQYF
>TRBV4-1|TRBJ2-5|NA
CASSQQGTQYF
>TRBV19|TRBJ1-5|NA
CASSPDGTLGKPQHF
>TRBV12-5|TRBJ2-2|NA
CASGSWRNPQDTGELFF
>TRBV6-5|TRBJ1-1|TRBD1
CASTENRGGTEAFF
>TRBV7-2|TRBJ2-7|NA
CASSLGPGSYEQYF
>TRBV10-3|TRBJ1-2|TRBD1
CAITPEQGTLDGYTF
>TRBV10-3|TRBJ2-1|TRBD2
CAISYGTSGGSEQFF
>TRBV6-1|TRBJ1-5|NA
CASSEDRPSNQPQHF
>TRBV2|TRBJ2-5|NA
CASSEWGGAETQYF
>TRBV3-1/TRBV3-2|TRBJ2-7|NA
CASSHGPYEQYF
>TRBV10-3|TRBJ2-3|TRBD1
CAISDGTEATDTQYF
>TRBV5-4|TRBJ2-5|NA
CASSPKGYGKQETQYF
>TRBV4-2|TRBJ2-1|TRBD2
CASSQAPGTSGRGNYNEQFF
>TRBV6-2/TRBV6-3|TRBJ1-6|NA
CASSYSAGDGNSPLHF
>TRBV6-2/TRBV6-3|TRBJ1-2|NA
CASSDQVRSRYTF
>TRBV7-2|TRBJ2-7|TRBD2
CASSPLAPEQYF
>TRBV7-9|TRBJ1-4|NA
CASSLASGGREAEKLFF
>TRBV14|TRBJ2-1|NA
CASSQVLGNEQFF
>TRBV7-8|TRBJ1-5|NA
CASSSGWNQPQHF
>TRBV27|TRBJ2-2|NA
CASSLSLAGELFF
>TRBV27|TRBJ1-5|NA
CASSLDGFSNQPQHF
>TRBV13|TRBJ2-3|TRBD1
CASSLGLGTGKTDTQYF
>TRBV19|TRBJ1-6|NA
CASSTRGDSPLHF
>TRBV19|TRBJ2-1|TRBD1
CASSISGQGMNEQFF
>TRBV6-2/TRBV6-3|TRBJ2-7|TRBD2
CASSETGGNYEQYF
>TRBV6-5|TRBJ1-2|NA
CASNDGVGYTF
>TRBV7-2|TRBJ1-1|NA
CASSPGWAGTEAFF
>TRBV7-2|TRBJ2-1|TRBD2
CASSLGLAGRPTNNEQFF